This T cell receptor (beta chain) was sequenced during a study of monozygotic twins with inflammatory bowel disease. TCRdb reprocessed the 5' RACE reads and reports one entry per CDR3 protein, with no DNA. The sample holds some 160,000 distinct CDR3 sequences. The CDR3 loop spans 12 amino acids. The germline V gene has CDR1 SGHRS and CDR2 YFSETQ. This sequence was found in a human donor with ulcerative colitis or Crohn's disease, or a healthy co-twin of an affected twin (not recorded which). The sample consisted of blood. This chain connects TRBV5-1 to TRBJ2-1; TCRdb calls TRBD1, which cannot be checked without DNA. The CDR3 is CASRVPYNEQFF.